Described below is a single TCR beta chain sequence and its context. Hyperthyroidism patients were newly diagnosed, had disease duration under 2 months, and were aged 18 to 65 years. The data originate from a study of T cells in Graves' hyperthyroidism and ophthalmopathy. Researchers amplified the TCR beta CDR3 regions from RNA transcripts. Using the HTBI primer set, a first-round RT-PCR was run on the TCR CDR3. Via MiXCR, TCRdb re-called the multiplex PCR reads, giving one row per CDR3 protein. This table has hundreds of thousands of distinct CDR3 sequences, about 16% appearing once. Sequencing was performed on blood. This TCR was sampled from a woman aged 25 to 45 with Graves' hyperthyroidism.

The DNA for the CDR3 is TGTGCCAGCAGCCAAGACGCCCTGGGAGGAAACACCATATATTTT. This translates into CASSQDALGGNTIYF. The V gene is TRBV14, the J gene TRBJ1-3; no definite D call. Trimming left V 0 bases short and J 4 bases short, with 10 bases between. CDR1 and CDR2 (germline): SGHDN, FVKESK. CDR3 length: 15 residues.